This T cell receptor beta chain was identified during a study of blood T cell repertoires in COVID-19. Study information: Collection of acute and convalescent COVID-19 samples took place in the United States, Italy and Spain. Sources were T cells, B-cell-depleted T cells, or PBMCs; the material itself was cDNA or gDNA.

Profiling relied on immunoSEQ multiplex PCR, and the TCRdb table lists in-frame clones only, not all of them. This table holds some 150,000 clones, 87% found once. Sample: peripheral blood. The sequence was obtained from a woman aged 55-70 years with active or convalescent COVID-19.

The CDR3 loop is CASSEKGVVQYF. The CDR3 nucleotides are TGTGCCAGCAGCGAGAAAGGGGTTGTGCAGTATTTT. The V call is TRBV7-2, the J call TRBJ2-3, with D possibly matching TRBD1 (5 bases). CDR1 and CDR2 (germline): SGHTA, FQGNSA. This CDR3 has 12 amino acids. V lost 5 bases, J lost 11 bases, and 14 bases lay in between.